This is a list of T cell receptor beta chains from one sample in a study of early T cells in non-severe SARS-CoV-2 infection. TCRdb analysed the 5' RACE reads with MiXCR anew, one entry per CDR3 protein. The table records around 40,000 distinct CDR3 sequences, 4.5% to 7.5% of them present only once. The sample was whole blood. All receptors come from an adult who was a healthcare worker with PCR-confirmed SARS-CoV-2 infection or an uninfected control (not recorded which). CDR3s include the opening cysteine and the closing phenylalanine or tryptophan. Fields, in order: D gene, clone size, J gene, V gene, CDR3 DNA, CDR3 protein. D genes are given only for firm matches. Clone size is shown for a subset of rows, as once, few, many or a class of expanded clone.

TRBD2	many	TRBJ2-1	TRBV5-1	TGCGCCAGCAGCTTGGCGGGACTAGCGCCGTCCCCCCCCTACAATGAGCAGTTCTTC	CASSLAGLAPSPPYNEQFF
TRBD2	many	TRBJ2-2	TRBV11-2	TGTGCCAGCACGTGGACTAGCGGGAACACCGGGGAGCTGTTTTTT	CASTWTSGNTGELFF
.	many	TRBJ2-6	TRBV3-1	TGTGCCAGCAGCCAGAGAGGGCCCTCTGGGGCCAACGTCCTGACTTTC	CASSQRGPSGANVLTF
.	many	TRBJ1-2	TRBV29-1	TGCAGCGTTCAGGGGCTTCGGTATGGCTACACCTTC	CSVQGLRYGYTF
TRBD2	many	TRBJ2-7	TRBV20-1	TGCAGTGCTAGAAATCCGACTAGCAGCTACGAGCAGTACTTC	CSARNPTSSYEQYF
.	many	TRBJ1-5	TRBV9	TGTGCCAGCAGCGTACTCTTGAGCAATCAGCCCCAGCATTTT	CASSVLLSNQPQHF
.	many	TRBJ2-3	TRBV12-3/TRBV12-4	TGTGCCAGCAGTTTCCCCCCCATGAATACGCAGTATTTT	CASSFPPMNTQYF
.	many	TRBJ1-1	TRBV6-4	TGTGCCACCTCTTACGGACCGAACACTGAAGCTTTCTTT	CATSYGPNTEAFF
.	many	TRBJ2-2	TRBV29-1	TGCAGCGTTGAAAGAGAGGGCGGCGGCACCGGGGAGCTGTTTTTT	CSVEREGGGTGELFF
TRBD2	many	TRBJ2-7	TRBV3-1	TGTGCCAGCAGCCAAGGACTAGCGGGACTGTACTTC	CASSQGLAGLYF
.	.	TRBJ1-1	TRBV10-1	TGCGCCAGCAGTGAGCTCAGGGGCACTGAAGCTTTCTTT	CASSELRGTEAFF
.	few	TRBJ2-2	TRBV29-1	TGCAGCGTTAGCACCGGGGAGCTGTTTTTT	CSVSTGELFF
.	.	TRBJ2-1	TRBV20-1	TGCAGTGCTAGGAGCGTAGACAATGAGCAGTTCTTC	CSARSVDNEQFF
TRBD2	few	TRBJ2-7	TRBV11-2	TGTGCCAGCAGCTTAGAGGGACTAGCGGGAGTCCACGAGCAGTACTTC	CASSLEGLAGVHEQYF
.	medium-sized	TRBJ1-1	TRBV28	TGTGCCACCACCCCGGGGGAGGCTGAAGCTTTCTTT	CATTPGEAEAFF
TRBD1	.	TRBJ2-4	TRBV27	TGTGCCAGCAGTTCTCCGGGACAGCTAGCCAAAAACATTCAGTACTTC	CASSSPGQLAKNIQYF
TRBD1	many	TRBJ2-1	TRBV28	TGTGCCAGCAGTTCCGAGGTAGACAGGGGACGGGAGACCGCGAATGAGCAGTTCTTC	CASSSEVDRGRETANEQFF
TRBD2	many	TRBJ2-1	TRBV7-9	TGTGCCAGCAGGCAACCTAGCGGGACCTACAATGAGCAGTTCTTC	CASRQPSGTYNEQFF
.	many	TRBJ2-2	TRBV28	TGTGCCAGCAGTTCTCAGGGGAGTCACGGGGAGCTGTTTTTT	CASSSQGSHGELFF
.	many	TRBJ2-1	TRBV7-9	TGTGCCAGCAGCTCCCAGCCCTCGGGTGAGCAGTTCTTC	CASSSQPSGEQFF
.	many	TRBJ2-7	TRBV4-1	TGCGCCAGCAGCGGGGACTACGAGCAGTACTTC	CASSGDYEQYF
TRBD1	few	TRBJ2-2	TRBV10-1	TGCGCCAGCAGTGACAGTCCGACAGGGCTTAACACCGGGGAGCTGTTTTTT	CASSDSPTGLNTGELFF
TRBD2	many	TRBJ2-1	TRBV11-1	TGTGCCAGCAGCCTGCTCGGCGGGAGGGCCAGGGAGCAGTTCTTC	CASSLLGGRAREQFF
.	many	TRBJ2-7	TRBV11-3	TGTGCCAGCAGCTTTGGACTCTCCTACGAGCAGTACTTC	CASSFGLSYEQYF
TRBD2	many	TRBJ2-2	TRBV7-9	TGTGCCAGCAGCCAAGGGACTAGCAGTTCCGGGGAGCTGTTTTTT	CASSQGTSSSGELFF
.	many	TRBJ2-2	TRBV28	TGTGCCAGCAGTCTCTTACGGAACACCGGGGAGCTGTTTTTT	CASSLLRNTGELFF
TRBD1	many	TRBJ1-2	TRBV15	TGTGCCACCAGCAGAGCCGGGACAGCTGGCTACACCTTC	CATSRAGTAGYTF
.	many	TRBJ1-4	TRBV29-1	TGCAGCGTTGTAGGATTCAATGAAAAACTGTTTTTT	CSVVGFNEKLFF
TRBD2	medium-sized	TRBJ2-3	TRBV5-4	TGTGCCAGCAGCTCTCCTACTAGCGGCCACACAGATACGCAGTATTTT	CASSSPTSGHTDTQYF